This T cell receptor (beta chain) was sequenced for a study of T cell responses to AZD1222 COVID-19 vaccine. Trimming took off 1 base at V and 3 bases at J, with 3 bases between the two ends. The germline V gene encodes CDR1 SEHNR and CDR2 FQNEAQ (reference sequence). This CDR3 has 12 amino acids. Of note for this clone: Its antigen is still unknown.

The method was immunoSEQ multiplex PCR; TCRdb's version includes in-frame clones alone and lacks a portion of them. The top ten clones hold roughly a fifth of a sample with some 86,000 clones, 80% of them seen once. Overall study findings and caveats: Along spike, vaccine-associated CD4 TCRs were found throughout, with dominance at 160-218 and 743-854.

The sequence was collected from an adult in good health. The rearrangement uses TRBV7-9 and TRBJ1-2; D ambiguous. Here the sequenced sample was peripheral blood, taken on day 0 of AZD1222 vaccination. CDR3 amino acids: CASSLDYYGYTF. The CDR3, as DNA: TGTGCCAGCAGCTTAGACTACTATGGCTACACCTTC.